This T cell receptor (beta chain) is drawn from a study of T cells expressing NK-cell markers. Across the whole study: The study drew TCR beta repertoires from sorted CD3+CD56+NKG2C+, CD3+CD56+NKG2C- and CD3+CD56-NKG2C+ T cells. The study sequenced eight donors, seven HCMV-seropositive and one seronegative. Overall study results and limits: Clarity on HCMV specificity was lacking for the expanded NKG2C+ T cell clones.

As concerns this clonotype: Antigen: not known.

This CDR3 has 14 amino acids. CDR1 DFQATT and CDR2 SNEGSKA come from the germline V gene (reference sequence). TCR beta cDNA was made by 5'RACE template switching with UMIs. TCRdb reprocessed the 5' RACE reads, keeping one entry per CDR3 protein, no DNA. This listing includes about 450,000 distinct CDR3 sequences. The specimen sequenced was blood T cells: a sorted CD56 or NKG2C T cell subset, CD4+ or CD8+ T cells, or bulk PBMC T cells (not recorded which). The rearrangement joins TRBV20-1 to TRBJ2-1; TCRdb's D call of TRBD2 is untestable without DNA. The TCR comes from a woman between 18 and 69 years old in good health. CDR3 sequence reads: CSAMTSGRAGEQFF.